This T cell receptor beta chain stems from a study of early T cells in non-severe SARS-CoV-2 infection. MiXCR, applied by TCRdb to the 5' RACE reads, yields one record per CDR3 protein. The data hold some 30,000 distinct CDR3 sequences, with about 10% observed a single time. The CDR3 sequence is 13 residues long. V shed 6 bases and J shed 2 bases, with 9 bases lying between them. The germline V gene encodes CDR1 KGHDR and CDR2 SFDVKD. The receptor comes from an adult who was a healthcare worker with PCR-confirmed SARS-CoV-2 infection or an uninfected control (not recorded which). Sequencing was performed on whole blood. The chain uses TRBV24-1 and TRBJ1-2, with D maybe TRBD1 (5 bases). The CDR3 DNA reads TGTGCCACCAGTCGGGACCGGAACTATGGCTACACCTTC. It encodes CATSRDRNYGYTF.